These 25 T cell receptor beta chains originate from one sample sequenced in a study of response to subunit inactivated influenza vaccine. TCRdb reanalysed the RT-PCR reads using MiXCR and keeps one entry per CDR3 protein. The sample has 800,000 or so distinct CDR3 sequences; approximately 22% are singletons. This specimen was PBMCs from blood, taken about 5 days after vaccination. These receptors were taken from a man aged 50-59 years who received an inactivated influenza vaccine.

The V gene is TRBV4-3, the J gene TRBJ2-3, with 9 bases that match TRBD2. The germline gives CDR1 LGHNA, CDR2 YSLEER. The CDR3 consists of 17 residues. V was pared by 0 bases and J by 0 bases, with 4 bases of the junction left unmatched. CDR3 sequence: CASSQDRGGGSTDTQYF. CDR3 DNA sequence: TGCGCCAGCAGCCAAGATCGCGGGGGGGGCAGCACAGATACGCAGTATTTT.

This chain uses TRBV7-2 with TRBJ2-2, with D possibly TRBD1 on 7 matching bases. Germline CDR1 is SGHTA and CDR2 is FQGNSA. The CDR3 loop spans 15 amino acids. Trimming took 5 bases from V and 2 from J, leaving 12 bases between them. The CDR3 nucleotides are TGTGCCAGCAGCGTCAGGGGGACTAACACCGGGGAGCTGTTTTTT. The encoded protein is CASSVRGTNTGELFF.

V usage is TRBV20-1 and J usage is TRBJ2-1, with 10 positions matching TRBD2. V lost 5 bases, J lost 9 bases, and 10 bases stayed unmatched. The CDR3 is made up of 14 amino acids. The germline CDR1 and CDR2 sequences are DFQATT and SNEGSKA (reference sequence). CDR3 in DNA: TGCAGTGCTCAGAGGGGACTAGCGTTCGGTGAGCAGTTCTTC. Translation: CSAQRGLAFGEQFF.

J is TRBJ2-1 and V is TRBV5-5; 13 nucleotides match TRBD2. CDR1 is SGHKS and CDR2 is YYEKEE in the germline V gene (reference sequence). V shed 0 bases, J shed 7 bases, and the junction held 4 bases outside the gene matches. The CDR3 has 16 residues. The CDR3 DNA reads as TGTGCCAGCAGCTTGGATTTACTAGCGGGAGGGAATGAGCAGTTCTTC. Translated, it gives CASSLDLLAGGNEQFF.

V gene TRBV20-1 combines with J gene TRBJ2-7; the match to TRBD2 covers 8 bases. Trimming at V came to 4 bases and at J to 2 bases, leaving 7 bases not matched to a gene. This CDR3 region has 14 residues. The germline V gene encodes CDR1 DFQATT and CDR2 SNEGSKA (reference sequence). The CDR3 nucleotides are TGCAGTGCTACGATCGGGGGGGGACCCTACGAGCAGTACTTC. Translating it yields CSATIGGGPYEQYF.

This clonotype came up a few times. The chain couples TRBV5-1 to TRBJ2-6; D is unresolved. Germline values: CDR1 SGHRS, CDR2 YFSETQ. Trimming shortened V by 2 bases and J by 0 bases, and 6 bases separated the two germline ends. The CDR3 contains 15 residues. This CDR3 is CASSFRVSGANVLTF. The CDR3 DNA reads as TGCGCCAGCAGCTTCCGGGTCTCTGGGGCCAACGTCCTGACTTTC.

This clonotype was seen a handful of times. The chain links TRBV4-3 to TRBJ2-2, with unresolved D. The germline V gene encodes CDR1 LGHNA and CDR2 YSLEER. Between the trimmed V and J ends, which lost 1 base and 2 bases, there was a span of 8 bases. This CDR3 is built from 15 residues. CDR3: CASSQVYTNTGELFF. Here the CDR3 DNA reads TGCGCCAGCAGCCAAGTTTACACCAACACCGGGGAGCTGTTTTTT.

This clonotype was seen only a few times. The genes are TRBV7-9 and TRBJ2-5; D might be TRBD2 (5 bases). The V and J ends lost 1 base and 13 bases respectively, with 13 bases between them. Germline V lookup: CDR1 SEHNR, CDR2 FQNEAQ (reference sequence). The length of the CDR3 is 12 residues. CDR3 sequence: CASSLEAGMGYF. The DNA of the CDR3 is TGTGCCAGCAGCTTAGAGGCGGGCATGGGGTACTTC.

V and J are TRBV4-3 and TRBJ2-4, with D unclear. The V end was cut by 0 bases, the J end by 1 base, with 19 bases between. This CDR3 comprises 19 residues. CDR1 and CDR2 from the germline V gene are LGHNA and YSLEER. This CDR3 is CASSQETPKRALAKNIQYF. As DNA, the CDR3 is TGCGCCAGCAGCCAAGAAACCCCCAAACGTGCGTTGGCCAAAAACATTCAGTACTTC.

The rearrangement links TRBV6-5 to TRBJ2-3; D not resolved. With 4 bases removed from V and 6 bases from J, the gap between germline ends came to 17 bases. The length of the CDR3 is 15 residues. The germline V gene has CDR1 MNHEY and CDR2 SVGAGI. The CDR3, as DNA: TGTGCCAGCAGTTCGCCCGATGCCGGGTCGGATACGCAGTATTTT. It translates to CASSSPDAGSDTQYF.

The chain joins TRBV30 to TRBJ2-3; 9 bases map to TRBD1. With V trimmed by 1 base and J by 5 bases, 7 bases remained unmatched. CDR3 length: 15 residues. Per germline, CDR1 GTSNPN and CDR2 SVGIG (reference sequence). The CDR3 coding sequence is TGTGCCTGGAGTGACTCGGGACAGGGATTAGATACGCAGTATTTT. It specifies CAWSDSGQGLDTQYF.

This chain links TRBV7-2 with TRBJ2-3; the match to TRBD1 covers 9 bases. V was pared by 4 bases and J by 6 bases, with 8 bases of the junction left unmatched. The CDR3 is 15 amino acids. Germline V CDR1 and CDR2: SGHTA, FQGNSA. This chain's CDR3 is CASSSGQGSGDTQYF. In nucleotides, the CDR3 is TGTGCCAGCAGCTCGGGACAGGGTTCAGGGGATACGCAGTATTTT.

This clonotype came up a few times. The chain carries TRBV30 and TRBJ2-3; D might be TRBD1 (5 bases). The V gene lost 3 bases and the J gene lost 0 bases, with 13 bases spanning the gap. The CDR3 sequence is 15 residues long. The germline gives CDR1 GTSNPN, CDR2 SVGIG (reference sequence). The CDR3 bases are TGTGCCTGGAGCAGGGTATCTCCTAGCACAGATACGCAGTATTTT. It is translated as CAWSRVSPSTDTQYF. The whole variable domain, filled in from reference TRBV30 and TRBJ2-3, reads SQTIHQWPATLVQPVGSPLSLECTVEGTSNPNLYWYRQAAGRGLQLLFYSVGIGQISSEVPQNLSASRPQDRQFILSSKKLLLSDSGFYLCAWSRVSPSTDTQYFGPGTRLTVL.

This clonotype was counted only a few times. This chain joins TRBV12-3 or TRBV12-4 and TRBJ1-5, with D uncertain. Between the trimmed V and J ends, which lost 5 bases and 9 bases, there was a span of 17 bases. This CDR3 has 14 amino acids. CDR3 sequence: CASSPEAAVGPQHF. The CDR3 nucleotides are TGTGCCAGCAGTCCGGAGGCAGCTGTAGGGCCCCAGCATTTT.

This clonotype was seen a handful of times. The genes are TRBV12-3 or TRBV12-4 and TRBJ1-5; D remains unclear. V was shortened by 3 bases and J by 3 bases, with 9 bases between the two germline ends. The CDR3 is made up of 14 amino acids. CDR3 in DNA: TGTGCCAGCAGTTTTACAAGCTTCAATCAGCCCCAGCATTTT. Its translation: CASSFTSFNQPQHF.

The CDR3 here is CASTPAGQNYGYTF. The CDR3 bases are TGTGCCAGCACCCCCGCCGGGCAGAACTATGGCTACACCTTC. This chain joins TRBV7-9 and TRBJ1-2, with D uncertain. The CDR3 has 14 amino acids. Germline V gene sequence: CDR1 SEHNR, CDR2 FQNEAQ (reference sequence). V was shortened by 7 bases and J by 2 bases, with 14 bases between the two germline ends.

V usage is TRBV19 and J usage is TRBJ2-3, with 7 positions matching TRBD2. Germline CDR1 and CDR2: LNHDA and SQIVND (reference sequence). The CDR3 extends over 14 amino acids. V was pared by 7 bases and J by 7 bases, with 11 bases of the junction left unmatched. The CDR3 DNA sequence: TGTGCCAGTAACCCCGGGACTACGGCCTATACGCAGTATTTT. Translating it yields CASNPGTTAYTQYF. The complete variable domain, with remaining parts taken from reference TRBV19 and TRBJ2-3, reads DGGITQSPKYLFRKEGQNVTLSCEQNLNHDAMYWYRQDPGQGLRLIYYSQIVNDFQKGDIAEGYSVSREKKESFPLTVTSAQKNPTAFYLCASNPGTTAYTQYFGPGTRLTVL.

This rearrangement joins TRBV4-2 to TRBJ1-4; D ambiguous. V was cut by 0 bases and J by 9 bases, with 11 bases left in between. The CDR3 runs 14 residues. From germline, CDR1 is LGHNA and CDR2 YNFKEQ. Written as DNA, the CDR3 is TGTGCCAGCAGCCAAGACACAGAGGTTAAAAAACTGTTTTTT. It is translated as CASSQDTEVKKLFF.

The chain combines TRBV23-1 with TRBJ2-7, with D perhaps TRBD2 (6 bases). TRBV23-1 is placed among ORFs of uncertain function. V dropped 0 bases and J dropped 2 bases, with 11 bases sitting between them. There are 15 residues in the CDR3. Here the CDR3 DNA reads TGCGCCAGCAGTCAATCGAGGGGAGGTCCCTACGAGCAGTACTTC. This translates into CASSQSRGGPYEQYF.

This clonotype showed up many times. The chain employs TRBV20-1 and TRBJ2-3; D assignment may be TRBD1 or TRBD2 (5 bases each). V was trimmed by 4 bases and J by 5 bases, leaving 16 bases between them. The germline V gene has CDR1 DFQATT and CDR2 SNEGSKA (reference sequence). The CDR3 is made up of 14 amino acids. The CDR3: CSANGDVLGDTQYF. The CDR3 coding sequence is TGCAGTGCTAACGGGGACGTACTCGGAGATACGCAGTATTTT.

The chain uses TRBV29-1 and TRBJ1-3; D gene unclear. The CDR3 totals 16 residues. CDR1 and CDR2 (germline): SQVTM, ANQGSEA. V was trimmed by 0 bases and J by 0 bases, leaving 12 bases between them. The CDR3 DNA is TGCAGCGTTGAAGATAGGTTCGGGGACTCTGGAAACACCATATATTTT. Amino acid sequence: CSVEDRFGDSGNTIYF.

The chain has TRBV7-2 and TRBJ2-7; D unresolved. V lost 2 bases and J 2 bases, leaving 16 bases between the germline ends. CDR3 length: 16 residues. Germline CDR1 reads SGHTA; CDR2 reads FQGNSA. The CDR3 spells CASSLSRDGRAYEQYF. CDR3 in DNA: TGTGCCAGCAGCTTATCGCGAGACGGACGTGCCTACGAGCAGTACTTC.

CDR3 loop: CASSQNLRGLMNTEAFF. In DNA, the CDR3 is TGTGCCAGCAGCCAAAATCTCAGGGGACTCATGAACACTGAAGCTTTCTTT. The chain uses TRBV4-2 and TRBJ1-1; D possibly corresponds to TRBD1 (6 bases). The CDR3 spans 17 residues. The ends were cut back, 2 bases at V and 0 bases at J, with 16 bases in the middle. Germline V gene sequence: CDR1 LGHNA, CDR2 YNFKEQ.

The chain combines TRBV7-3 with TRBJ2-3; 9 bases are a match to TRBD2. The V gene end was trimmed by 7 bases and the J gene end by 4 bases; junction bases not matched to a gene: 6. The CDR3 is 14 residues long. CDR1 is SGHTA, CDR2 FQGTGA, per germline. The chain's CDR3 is CASNSRGGSDTQYF. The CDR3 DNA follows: TGTGCCAGCAATTCGCGGGGGGGCTCAGATACGCAGTATTTT.

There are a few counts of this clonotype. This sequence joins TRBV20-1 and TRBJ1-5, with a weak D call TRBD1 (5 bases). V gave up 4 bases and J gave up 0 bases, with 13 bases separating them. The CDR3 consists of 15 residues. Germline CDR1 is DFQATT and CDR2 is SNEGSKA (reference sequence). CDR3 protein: CSATPGVYSNQPQHF. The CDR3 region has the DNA TGCAGTGCTACTCCGGGGGTTTATAGCAATCAGCCCCAGCATTTT.